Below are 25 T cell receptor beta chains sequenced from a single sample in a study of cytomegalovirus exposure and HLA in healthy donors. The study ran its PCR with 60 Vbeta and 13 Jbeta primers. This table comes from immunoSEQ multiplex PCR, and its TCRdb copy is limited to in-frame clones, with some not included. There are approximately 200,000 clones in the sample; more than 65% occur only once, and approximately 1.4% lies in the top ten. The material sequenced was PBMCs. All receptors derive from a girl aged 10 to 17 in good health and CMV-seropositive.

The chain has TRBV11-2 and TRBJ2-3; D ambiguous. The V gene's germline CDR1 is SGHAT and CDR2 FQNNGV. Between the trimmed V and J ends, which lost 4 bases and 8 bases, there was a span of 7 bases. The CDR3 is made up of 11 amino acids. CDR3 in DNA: TGTGCCAGCAGCTCCCCAGGTACGCAGTATTTT. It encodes CASSSPGTQYF.

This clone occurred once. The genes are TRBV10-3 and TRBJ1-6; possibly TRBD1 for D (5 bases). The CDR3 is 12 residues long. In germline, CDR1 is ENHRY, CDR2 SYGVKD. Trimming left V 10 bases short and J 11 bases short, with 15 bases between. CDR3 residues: CATQGAAPPLHF. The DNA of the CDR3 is TGTGCCACCCAAGGGGCAGCACCACCCCTCCACTTT.

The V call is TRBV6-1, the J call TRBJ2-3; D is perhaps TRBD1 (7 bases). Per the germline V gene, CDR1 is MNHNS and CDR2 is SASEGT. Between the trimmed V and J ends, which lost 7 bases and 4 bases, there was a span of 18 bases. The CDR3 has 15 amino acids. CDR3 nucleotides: TGTGCCAGCACACTTCAGGGGGGCCACTCAGATACGCAGTATTTT. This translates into CASTLQGGHSDTQYF.

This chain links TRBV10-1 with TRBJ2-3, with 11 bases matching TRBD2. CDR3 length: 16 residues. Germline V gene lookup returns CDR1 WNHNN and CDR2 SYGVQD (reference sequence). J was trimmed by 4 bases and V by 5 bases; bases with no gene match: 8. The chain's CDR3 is CASSLISGGASDTQYF. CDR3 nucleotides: TGCGCCAGCAGTCTTATTAGCGGGGGGGCCTCAGATACGCAGTATTTT.

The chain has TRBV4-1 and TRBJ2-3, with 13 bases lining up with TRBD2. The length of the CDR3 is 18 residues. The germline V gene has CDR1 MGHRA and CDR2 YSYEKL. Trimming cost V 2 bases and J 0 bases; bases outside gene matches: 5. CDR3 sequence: CASSQTRLAGGSTDTQYF. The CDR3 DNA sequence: TGCGCCAGCAGCCAAACTCGACTAGCGGGGGGTAGCACAGATACGCAGTATTTT.

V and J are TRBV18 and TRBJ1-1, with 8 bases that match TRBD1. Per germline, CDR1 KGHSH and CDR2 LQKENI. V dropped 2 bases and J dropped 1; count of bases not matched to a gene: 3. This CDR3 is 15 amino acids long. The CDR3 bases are TGTGCCAGCTCACCAAAGACAGGGGAGAACACTGAAGCTTTCTTT. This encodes CASSPKTGENTEAFF.

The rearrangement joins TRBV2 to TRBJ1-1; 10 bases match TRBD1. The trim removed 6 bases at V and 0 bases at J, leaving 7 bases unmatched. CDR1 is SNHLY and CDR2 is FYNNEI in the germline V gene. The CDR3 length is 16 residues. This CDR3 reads CASSGQGVILNTEAFF. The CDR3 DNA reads TGTGCCAGCAGCGGACAGGGGGTGATTTTGAACACTGAAGCTTTCTTT.

This chain's CDR3 is CASSPGQSIIDGYTF. The CDR3 bases are TGTGCCAGCTCACCGGGACAGAGTATAATCGATGGCTACACCTTC. This rearrangement joins TRBV18 to TRBJ1-2; 7 bases align to TRBD1. The CDR3 length is 15 residues. The ends lost 3 bases at V and 6 bases at J; junction bases unmatched: 10. The germline V gene encodes CDR1 KGHSH and CDR2 LQKENI.

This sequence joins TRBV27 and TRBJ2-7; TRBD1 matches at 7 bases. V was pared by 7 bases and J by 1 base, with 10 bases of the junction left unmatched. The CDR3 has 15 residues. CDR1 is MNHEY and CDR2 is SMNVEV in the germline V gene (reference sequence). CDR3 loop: CASKTGDPTSYEQYF. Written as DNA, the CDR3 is TGTGCCAGCAAAACAGGGGATCCGACATCCTACGAGCAGTACTTC.

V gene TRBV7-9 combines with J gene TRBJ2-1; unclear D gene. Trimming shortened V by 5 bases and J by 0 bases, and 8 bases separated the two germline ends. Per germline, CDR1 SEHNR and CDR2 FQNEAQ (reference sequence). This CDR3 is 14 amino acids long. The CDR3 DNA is TGTGCCAGCAGCCTCGTCGGCTCCTACAATGAGCAGTTCTTC. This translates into CASSLVGSYNEQFF.

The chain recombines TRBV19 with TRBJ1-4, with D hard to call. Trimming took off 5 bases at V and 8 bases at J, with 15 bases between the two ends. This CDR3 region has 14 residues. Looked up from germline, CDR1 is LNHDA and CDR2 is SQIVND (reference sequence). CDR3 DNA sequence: TGTGCCAGTAGTCCCCAGGCCAGAGAAGAAAAACTGTTTTTT. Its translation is CASSPQAREEKLFF.

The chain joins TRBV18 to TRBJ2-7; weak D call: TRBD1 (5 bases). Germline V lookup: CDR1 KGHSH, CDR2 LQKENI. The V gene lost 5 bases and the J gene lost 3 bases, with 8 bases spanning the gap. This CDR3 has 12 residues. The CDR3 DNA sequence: TGTGCCAGCTCAGCCACAGGCTACGAGCAGTACTTC. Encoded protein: CASSATGYEQYF.

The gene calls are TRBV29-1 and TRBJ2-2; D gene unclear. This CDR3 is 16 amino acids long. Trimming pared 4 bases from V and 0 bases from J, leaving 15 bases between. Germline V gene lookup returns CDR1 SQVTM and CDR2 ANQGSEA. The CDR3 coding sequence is TGCAGCGTTGTATTGGTCAGGCGATCGAACACCGGGGAGCTGTTTTTT. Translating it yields CSVVLVRRSNTGELFF.

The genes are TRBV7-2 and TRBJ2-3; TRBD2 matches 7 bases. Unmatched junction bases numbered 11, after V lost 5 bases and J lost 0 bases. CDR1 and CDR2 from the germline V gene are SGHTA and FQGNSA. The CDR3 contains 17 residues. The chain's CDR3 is CASSPQGGGSSTDTQYF. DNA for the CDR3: TGTGCCAGCAGCCCTCAAGGCGGGGGATCTAGCACAGATACGCAGTATTTT.

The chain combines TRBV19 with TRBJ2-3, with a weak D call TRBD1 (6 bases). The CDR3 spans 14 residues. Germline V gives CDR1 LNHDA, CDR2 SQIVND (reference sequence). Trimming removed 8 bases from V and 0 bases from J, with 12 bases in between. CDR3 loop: CASGGPSSTDTQYF. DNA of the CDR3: TGTGCCAGTGGGGGCCCTTCTAGCACAGATACGCAGTATTTT.

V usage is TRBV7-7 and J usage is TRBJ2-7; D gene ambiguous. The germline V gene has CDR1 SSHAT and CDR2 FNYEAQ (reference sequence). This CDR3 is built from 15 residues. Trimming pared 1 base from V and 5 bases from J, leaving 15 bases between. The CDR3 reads CASSLGGSPLDEQYF. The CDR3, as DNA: TGTGCCAGCAGCTTAGGCGGCTCGCCCCTGGACGAGCAGTACTTC.

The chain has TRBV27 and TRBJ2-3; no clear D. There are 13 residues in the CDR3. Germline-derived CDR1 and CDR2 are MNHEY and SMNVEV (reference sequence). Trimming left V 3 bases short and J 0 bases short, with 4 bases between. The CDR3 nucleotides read TGTGCCAGCAGTTTCCAGAGCACAGATACGCAGTATTTT. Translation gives CASSFQSTDTQYF.

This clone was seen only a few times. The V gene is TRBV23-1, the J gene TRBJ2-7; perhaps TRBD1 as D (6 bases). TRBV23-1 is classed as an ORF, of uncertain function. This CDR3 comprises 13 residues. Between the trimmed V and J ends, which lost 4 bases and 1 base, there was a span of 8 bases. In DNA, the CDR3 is TGCGCCAGCAGTCTCGACAGGTCCTACGAGCAGTACTTC. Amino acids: CASSLDRSYEQYF.

The CDR3 region has the DNA TGTGCCAGCAGCATAAAAAATCAGGGGATGGAGACCCAGTACTTC. Translated: CASSIKNQGMETQYF. The gene calls are TRBV5-6 and TRBJ2-5; TRBD1 might be the D (6 bases). From germline, CDR1 is SGHDT and CDR2 YYEEEE. The CDR3 spans 15 residues. Trimming stripped 4 bases from V and 5 bases from J, with 18 bases between.

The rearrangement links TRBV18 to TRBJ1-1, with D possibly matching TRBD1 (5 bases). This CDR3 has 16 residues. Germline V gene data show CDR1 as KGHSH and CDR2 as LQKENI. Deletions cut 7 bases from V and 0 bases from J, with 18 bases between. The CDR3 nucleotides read TGTGCCAGCTTGGACGGCAGGGCAGGTTTGAACACTGAAGCTTTCTTT. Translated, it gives CASLDGRAGLNTEAFF.

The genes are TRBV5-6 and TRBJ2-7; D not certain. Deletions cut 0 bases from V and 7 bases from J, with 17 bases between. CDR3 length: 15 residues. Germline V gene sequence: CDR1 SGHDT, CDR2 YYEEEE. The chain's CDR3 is CASSLVRGPSWEQYF. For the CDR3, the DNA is TGTGCCAGCAGCTTGGTGCGAGGCCCCTCGTGGGAGCAGTACTTC. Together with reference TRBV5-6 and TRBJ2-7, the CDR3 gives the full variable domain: DAGVTQSPTHLIKTRGQQVTLRCSPKSGHDTVSWYQQALGQGPQFIFQYYEEEERQRGNFPDRFSGHQFPNYSSELNVNALLLGDSALYLCASSLVRGPSWEQYFGPGTRLTVT.

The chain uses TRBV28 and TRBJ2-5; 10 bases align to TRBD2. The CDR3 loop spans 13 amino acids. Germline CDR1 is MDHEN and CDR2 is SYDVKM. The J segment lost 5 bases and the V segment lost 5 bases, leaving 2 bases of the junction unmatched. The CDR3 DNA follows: TGTGCCAGCAGTCCGGGACTAGCGGAGACCCAGTACTTC. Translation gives CASSPGLAETQYF.

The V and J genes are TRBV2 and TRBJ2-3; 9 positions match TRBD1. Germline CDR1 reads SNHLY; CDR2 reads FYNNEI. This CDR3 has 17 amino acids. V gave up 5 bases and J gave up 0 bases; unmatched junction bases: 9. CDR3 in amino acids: CASSPGQGVSSTDTQYF. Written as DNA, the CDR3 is TGTGCCAGCAGTCCGGGACAGGGAGTCTCTAGCACAGATACGCAGTATTTT.

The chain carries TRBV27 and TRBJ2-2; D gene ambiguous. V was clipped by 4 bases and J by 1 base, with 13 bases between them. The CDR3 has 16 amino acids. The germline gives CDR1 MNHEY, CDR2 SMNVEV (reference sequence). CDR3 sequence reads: CASSYTEPLNTGELFF. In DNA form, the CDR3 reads TGTGCCAGCAGTTATACTGAGCCTTTGAACACCGGGGAGCTGTTTTTT.

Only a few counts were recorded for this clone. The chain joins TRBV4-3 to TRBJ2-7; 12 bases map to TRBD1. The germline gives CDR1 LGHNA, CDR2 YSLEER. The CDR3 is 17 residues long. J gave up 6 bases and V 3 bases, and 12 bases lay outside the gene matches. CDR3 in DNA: TGCGCCAGCAGCCACCTCCTCCCCGGGACAGGGGGCGCCGAGCAGTACTTC. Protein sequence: CASSHLLPGTGGAEQYF.